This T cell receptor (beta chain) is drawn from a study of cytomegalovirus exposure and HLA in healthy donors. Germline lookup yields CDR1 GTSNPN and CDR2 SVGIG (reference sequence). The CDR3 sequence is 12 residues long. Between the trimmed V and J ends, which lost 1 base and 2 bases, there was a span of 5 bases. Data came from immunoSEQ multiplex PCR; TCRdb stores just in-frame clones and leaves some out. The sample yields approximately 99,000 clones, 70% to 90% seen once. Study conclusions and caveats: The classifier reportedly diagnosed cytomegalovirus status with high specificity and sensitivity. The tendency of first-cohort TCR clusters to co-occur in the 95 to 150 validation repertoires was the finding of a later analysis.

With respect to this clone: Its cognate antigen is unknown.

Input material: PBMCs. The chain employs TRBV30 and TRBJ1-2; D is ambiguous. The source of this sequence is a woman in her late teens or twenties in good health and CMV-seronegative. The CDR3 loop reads CAWSAPNYGYTF. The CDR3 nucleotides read TGTGCCTGGAGTGCCCCAAACTATGGCTACACCTTC.